This TCR beta chain derives from a study of shared clonotypes between healthy human individuals. Findings of the study overall: About 5% of naive CD4 clonotypes were shared across a few donors.

Recent vaccinations or acute infections were absent in the healthy HIV-negative adult donors. Using immunoSEQ multiplex PCR, the repertoire was profiled, and TCRdb retains in-frame clones only, with some absent. Among under 1,100,000 clones listed, around 82% were seen once. As to this clone: Its antigen remains unknown. Distinct nucleotide sequences in the sample also encode this CDR3.

Sequences were obtained from memory CD4+ T cells from PBMCs. Subset in this sample: CD45RA-negative fraction. This TCR was sampled from a man between 18 and 35 years old in good health. Some clones in this sample may be carry-over from other donors' samples.

In DNA, the CDR3 is TGCGCCAGCAGTTCCACACCGAACACTGAAGCTTTCTTT. Its translation is CASSSTPNTEAFF. This chain links TRBV5-1 with TRBJ1-1; D ambiguous. The germline V and J ends were trimmed by 5 bases and 1 base, with 9 bases remaining between them. Germline V gene data show CDR1 as SGHRS and CDR2 as YFSETQ. The CDR3 has 13 residues.